The 8 T cell receptor beta chains reported below all come from one sample, sequenced in a study of T cell responses to AZD1222 COVID-19 vaccine. Only in-frame clones appear in the TCRdb table, and some are missing; sequencing was by immunoSEQ multiplex PCR. Of approximately 150,000 clones detected, roughly 90% appear once; the ten largest clones hold 2.5% to 3.5%. This material consisted of peripheral blood, taken 28 days after the second AZD1222 dose. These receptors were collected from an adult who received the AZD1222 COVID-19 vaccine.

V and J are TRBV10-3 and TRBJ2-3, with D tentatively TRBD1 or TRBD2 (5 bases each). Germline V gene data show CDR1 as ENHRY and CDR2 as SYGVKD. Trimming left V 4 bases short and J 0 bases short, with 8 bases between. The CDR3 sequence is 14 residues long. CDR3 sequence: CAISAGQSTDTQYF. CDR3 sequence (DNA): TGTGCCATCAGTGCGGGGCAGAGCACAGATACGCAGTATTTT.

The chain is built from TRBV28 and TRBJ1-1, with D perhaps TRBD1 (5 bases). From germline, CDR1 is MDHEN and CDR2 SYDVKM. This CDR3 region has 11 residues. Trimming shortened V by 1 base and J by 11 bases, and 8 bases separated the two germline ends. CDR3 residues: CASSLSGTAFF. The CDR3 DNA reads as TGTGCCAGCAGTTTATCAGGGACCGCTTTCTTT.

This clone appeared a single time. This chain links TRBV7-9 with TRBJ2-2, with 7 bases aligning to TRBD1. The trim removed 5 bases at V and 0 bases at J, leaving 3 bases unmatched. The CDR3 runs to 15 residues. Germline assignment: CDR1 SEHNR and CDR2 FQNEAQ (reference sequence). CDR3 in DNA: TGTGCCAGCAGCCGCGACAGGGCGAACACCGGGGAGCTGTTTTTT. Translating it yields CASSRDRANTGELFF.

V is TRBV19 and J is TRBJ2-1; 10 positions match TRBD2. The junction had 11 bases not matched to a gene; V was cut back by 7 bases and J by 8 bases. CDR3 length equals 15 residues. Germline assignment: CDR1 LNHDA and CDR2 SQIVND (reference sequence). This chain's CDR3 is CASNIPGTSVDEQFF. The CDR3 DNA sequence: TGTGCCAGTAACATACCCGGGACTAGCGTTGATGAGCAGTTCTTC. Full variable domain (missing parts from reference TRBV19 and TRBJ2-1): DGGITQSPKYLFRKEGQNVTLSCEQNLNHDAMYWYRQDPGQGLRLIYYSQIVNDFQKGDIAEGYSVSREKKESFPLTVTSAQKNPTAFYLCASNIPGTSVDEQFFGPGTRLTVL.

V gene TRBV5-4 combines with J gene TRBJ2-5; weak D call: TRBD2 (6 bases). The CDR3 runs 16 residues. Germline CDR1 is SGHNT and CDR2 is YYREEE (reference sequence). V was pared by 4 bases and J by 5 bases, with 21 bases between. As DNA, the CDR3 is TGTGCCAGCAGCCGGGGAGGTGGGAACTCAGGGGAGACCCAGTACTTC. Its translation: CASSRGGGNSGETQYF. The full variable domain, completed using reference TRBV5-4 and TRBJ2-5, is ETGVTQSPTHLIKTRGQQVTLRCSSQSGHNTVSWYQQALGQGPQFIFQYYREEENGRGNFPPRFSGLQFPNYSSELNVNALELDDSALYLCASSRGGGNSGETQYFGPGTRLLVL.

As concerns this clone: This specimen includes other DNA sequences encoding the same CDR3. The V call is TRBV30, the J call TRBJ1-5; D remains ambiguous. Between the trimmed V and J ends, which lost 2 bases and 2 bases, there was a span of 7 bases. CDR3 size: 13 residues. Germline CDR1 GTSNPN, CDR2 SVGIG (reference sequence). CDR3 in DNA: TGTGCCTGGAGTAATCGGGGCAATCAGCCCCAGCATTTT. It specifies CAWSNRGNQPQHF.

The chain combines TRBV20-1 with TRBJ1-3; D not resolved. This CDR3 has 13 amino acids. V was pared by 3 bases and J by 0 bases, with 6 bases between. The germline V gene has CDR1 DFQATT and CDR2 SNEGSKA (reference sequence). CDR3 protein: CSASLDSGNTIYF. CDR3 bases: TGCAGTGCTAGTTTAGACTCTGGAAACACCATATATTTT.

The chain couples TRBV6-6 to TRBJ1-5, with 7 bases lining up with TRBD1. The junction had 13 bases not matched to a gene; V was cut back by 11 bases and J by 6 bases. From germline, CDR1 is MNHNY and CDR2 SVGAGI (reference sequence). The CDR3 contains 14 residues. CDR3 DNA: TGTGCCGTCAGGGGGGCCGAGAGCCCTCAGCCCCAGCATTTT. Its protein product is CAVRGAESPQPQHF.